This T cell receptor beta chain was sequenced for a study of T cell changes during pregnancy in multiple sclerosis. Libraries were prepared by immunoSEQ multiplex PCR; TCRdb keeps only in-frame clonotypes and omits some of them. The sample has around 71,000 clones; just over 90% are singletons. Unmatched junction bases numbered 7, after V lost 0 bases and J lost 4 bases. Germline values: CDR1 SGHRS, CDR2 YFSETQ. The CDR3 runs 16 residues. The sequence derives from a female donor with multiple sclerosis, enrolled in a pregnancy study. The specimen comprised peripheral blood, sampled in the third trimester of pregnancy. The V call is TRBV5-1, the J call TRBJ2-5; 9 nucleotides match TRBD2. CDR3 DNA sequence: TGCGCCAGCAGCTTGGGTAGCGGGAGATTCGCAGAGACCCAGTACTTC. This codes for CASSLGSGRFAETQYF.